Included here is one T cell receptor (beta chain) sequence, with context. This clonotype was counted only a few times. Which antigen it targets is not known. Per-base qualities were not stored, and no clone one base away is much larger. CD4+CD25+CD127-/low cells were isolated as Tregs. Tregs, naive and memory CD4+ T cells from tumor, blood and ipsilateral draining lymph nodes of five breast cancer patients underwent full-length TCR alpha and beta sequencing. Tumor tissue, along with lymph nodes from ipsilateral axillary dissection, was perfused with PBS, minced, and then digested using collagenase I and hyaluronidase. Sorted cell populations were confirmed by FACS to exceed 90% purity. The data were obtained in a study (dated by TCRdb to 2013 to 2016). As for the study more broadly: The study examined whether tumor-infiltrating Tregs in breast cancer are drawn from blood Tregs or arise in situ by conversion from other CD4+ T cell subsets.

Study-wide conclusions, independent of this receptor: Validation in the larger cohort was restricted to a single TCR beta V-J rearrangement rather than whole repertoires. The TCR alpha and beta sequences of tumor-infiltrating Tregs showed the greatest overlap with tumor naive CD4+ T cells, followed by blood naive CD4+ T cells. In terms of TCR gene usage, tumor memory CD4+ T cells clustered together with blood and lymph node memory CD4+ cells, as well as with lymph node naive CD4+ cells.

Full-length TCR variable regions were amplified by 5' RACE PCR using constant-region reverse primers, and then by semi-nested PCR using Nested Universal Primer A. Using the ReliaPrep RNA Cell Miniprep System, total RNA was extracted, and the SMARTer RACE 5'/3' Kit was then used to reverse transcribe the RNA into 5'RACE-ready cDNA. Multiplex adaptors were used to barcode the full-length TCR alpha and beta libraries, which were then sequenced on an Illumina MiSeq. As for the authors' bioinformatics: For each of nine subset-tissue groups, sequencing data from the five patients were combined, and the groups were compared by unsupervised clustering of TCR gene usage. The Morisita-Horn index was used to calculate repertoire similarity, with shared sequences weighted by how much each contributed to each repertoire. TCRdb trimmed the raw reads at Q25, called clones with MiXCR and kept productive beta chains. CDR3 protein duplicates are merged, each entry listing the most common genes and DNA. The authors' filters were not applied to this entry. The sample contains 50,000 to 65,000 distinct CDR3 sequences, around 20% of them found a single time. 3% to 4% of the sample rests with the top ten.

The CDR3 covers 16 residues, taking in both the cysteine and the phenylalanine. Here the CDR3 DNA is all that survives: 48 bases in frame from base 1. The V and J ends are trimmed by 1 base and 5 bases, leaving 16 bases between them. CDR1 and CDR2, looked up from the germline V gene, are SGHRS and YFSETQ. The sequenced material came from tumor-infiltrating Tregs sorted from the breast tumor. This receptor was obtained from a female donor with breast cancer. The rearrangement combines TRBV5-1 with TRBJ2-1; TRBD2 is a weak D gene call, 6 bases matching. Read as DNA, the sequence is TGCGCCAGCAGCTTGAGGAGGGACTCCAACCACAATGAGCAGTTCTTC. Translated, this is CASSLRRDSNHNEQFF. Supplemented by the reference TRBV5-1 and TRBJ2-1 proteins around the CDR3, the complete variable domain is KAGVTQTPRYLIKTRGQQVTLSCSPISGHRSVSWYQQTPGQGLQFLFEYFSETQRNKGNFPGRFSGRQFSNSRSEMNVSTLELGDSALYLCASSLRRDSNHNEQFFGPGTRLTVL.